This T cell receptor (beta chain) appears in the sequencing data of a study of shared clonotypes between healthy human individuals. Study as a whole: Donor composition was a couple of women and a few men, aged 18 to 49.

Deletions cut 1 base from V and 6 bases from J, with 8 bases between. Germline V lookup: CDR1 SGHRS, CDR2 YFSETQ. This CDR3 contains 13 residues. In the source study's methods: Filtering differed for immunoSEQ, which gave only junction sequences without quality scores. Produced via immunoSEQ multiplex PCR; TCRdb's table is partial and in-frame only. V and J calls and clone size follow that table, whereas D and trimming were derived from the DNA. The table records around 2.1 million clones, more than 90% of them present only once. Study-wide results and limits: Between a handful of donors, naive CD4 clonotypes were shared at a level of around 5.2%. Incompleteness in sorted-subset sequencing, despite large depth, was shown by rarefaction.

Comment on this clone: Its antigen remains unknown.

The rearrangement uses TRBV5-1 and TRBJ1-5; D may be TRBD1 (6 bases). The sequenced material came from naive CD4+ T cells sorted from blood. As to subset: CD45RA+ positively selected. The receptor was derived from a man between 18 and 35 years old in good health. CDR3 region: CASSLRGSQPQHF. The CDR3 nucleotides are TGCGCCAGCAGCTTGAGGGGGAGTCAGCCCCAGCATTTT.